One and the same sample provided the 28 T cell receptor beta chains below, sequenced in a study of T-cell reconstitution after alpha-beta-depleted transplantation in children. Regarding the study as a whole: About two months after transplant, alpha-beta T cells reportedly came from several hundred expanded graft clones.

A TCRbeta library incorporating unique molecular identifiers was prepared. Using its own MiXCR run on the PCR reads, TCRdb lists one record per CDR3 protein. The sample gives around 31,000 distinct CDR3 sequences, roughly 6.7% of which show up once; 27% is in the top ten. Antigens for these TCRs are unknown. Sequenced here: peripheral blood, sampled 60 days after TCRalphabeta/CD19-depleted stem cell transplant. Receptors were obtained from a child under two years old who had a stem cell transplant for acute myeloid leukemia, so the T cells may come from the graft donor.

This clonotype was recorded many times. The chain uses TRBV12-3 or TRBV12-4 and TRBJ2-1; D is unclear. The V gene lost 2 bases and the J gene lost 4 bases, with 6 bases spanning the gap. The CDR3 consists of 13 residues. Here the CDR3 DNA reads TGTGCCAGCAGTTTATTAGGATACAATGAGCAGTTCTTC. Its protein is CASSLLGYNEQFF.

A word on this clonotype: A much more abundant neighbour one base away suggests this may be a read error. The V gene is TRBV12-3 or TRBV12-4, the J gene TRBJ2-1; 8 bases match TRBD2. This CDR3 has 15 residues. The CDR3 here is CSSSLRGGLDNEQFF. DNA for the CDR3: TGTTCCAGCAGCCTTCGGGGGGGCCTGGACAATGAGCAGTTCTTC.

This clonotype has ten or more counts. The chain employs TRBV7-3 and TRBJ2-1; weak D call: TRBD2 (6 bases). Trimming removed 3 bases at V and 7 bases at J, with 19 bases between. CDR3 length: 16 residues. Germline V gene sequence: CDR1 SGHTA, CDR2 FQGTGA. The CDR3 bases are TGTGCCAGCAGCTTTTGGGGTAGCGGACTGGGAAATGAGCAGTTCTTC. It translates to CASSFWGSGLGNEQFF.

This clonotype came up many times. This chain links TRBV28 with TRBJ1-5; tentatively, D is TRBD1 (5 bases). Per the germline V gene, CDR1 is MDHEN and CDR2 is SYDVKM. This CDR3 comprises 12 residues. V dropped 10 bases and J dropped 4 bases, with 11 bases sitting between them. The CDR3 region is CAIGTQNQPQHF. In DNA form, the CDR3 reads TGTGCCATCGGGACCCAAAATCAGCCCCAGCATTTT.

This clonotype was seen repeatedly, ten times or more. This chain joins TRBV9 and TRBJ2-3, with 9 bases aligning to TRBD1. V was pared by 3 bases and J by 6 bases, with 11 bases of the junction left unmatched. This CDR3 region has 16 residues. CDR1 is SGDLS, CDR2 YYNGEE, per germline. The CDR3 region has the DNA TGTGCCAGCAGCGGTCCGGGACAGGGCCATTGGGATACGCAGTATTTT. It is translated as CASSGPGQGHWDTQYF.

This clonotype has at least ten counts. V gene TRBV7-7 combines with J gene TRBJ2-2, with 11 positions matching TRBD2. Trimming removed 9 bases from V and 3 bases from J; junction bases left unmatched: 6. The V gene's germline CDR1 is SSHAT and CDR2 FNYEAQ (reference sequence). The CDR3 extends over 15 amino acids. CDR3 DNA: TGTGCCAGACCTAGCGGGGGGAACGACACCGGGGAGCTGTTTTTT. It translates to CARPSGGNDTGELFF.

This clonotype showed up many times. The genes are TRBV7-9 and TRBJ2-5; a possible D gene is TRBD2 (5 bases). Germline values: CDR1 SEHNR, CDR2 FQNEAQ (reference sequence). This CDR3 has 14 amino acids. Between the trimmed V and J ends, which lost 5 bases and 2 bases, there was a span of 12 bases. The CDR3 reads CASSLPRAQETQYF. The CDR3 DNA sequence: TGTGCCAGCAGCCTGCCGAGGGCTCAAGAGACCCAGTACTTC.

In this sample, this clonotype turned up many times. This chain uses TRBV11-3 with TRBJ2-1; D is unresolved. V shed 4 bases and J shed 12 bases, with 13 bases lying between them. This CDR3 comprises 12 residues. Per the germline V gene, CDR1 is SGHNT and CDR2 is YENEEA. CDR3 loop: CASSSLPPVQFF. The CDR3 region has the DNA TGTGCCAGCAGCTCGCTCCCCCCAGTGCAGTTCTTC. Filled out from reference TRBV11-3 and TRBJ2-1, the complete variable domain reads EAGVVQSPRYKIIEKKQPVAFWCNPISGHNTLYWYLQNLGQGPELLIRYENEEAVDDSQLPKDRFSAERLKGVDSTLKIQPAELGDSAVYLCASSSLPPVQFFGPGTRLTVL.

This clonotype was detected ten times or more. V and J are TRBV4-3 and TRBJ1-3; the D is unclear. V was clipped by 3 bases and J by 0 bases, with 9 bases between them. The CDR3 length is 15 residues. CDR1 is LGHNA, CDR2 YSLEER, per germline. Here the CDR3 DNA reads TGCGCCAGCAGCCACGACCCCCTCTCTGGAAACACCATATATTTT. Amino acids: CASSHDPLSGNTIYF.

This clonotype was seen repeatedly, ten times or more. The chain links TRBV5-1 to TRBJ2-3, with 9 bases matching TRBD2. V lost 4 bases to trimming and J lost 1 base; unmatched junction nucleotides: 7. The CDR3 is 16 residues long. Germline V gene data show CDR1 as SGHRS and CDR2 as YFSETQ. In DNA, the CDR3 is TGCGCCAGCAGCCTACCGTCTAGCGGGGGCACAGATACGCAGTATTTT. Translated, it gives CASSLPSSGGTDTQYF. Combining the CDR3 with reference TRBV5-1 and TRBJ2-3 gives the whole variable domain KAGVTQTPRYLIKTRGQQVTLSCSPISGHRSVSWYQQTPGQGLQFLFEYFSETQRNKGNFPGRFSGRQFSNSRSEMNVSTLELGDSALYLCASSLPSSGGTDTQYFGPGTRLTVL.

This clonotype appeared many times. This chain uses TRBV9 with TRBJ2-3; 9 bases match TRBD2. V was clipped by 1 base and J by 4 bases; unmatched bases: 7. The CDR3 extends over 16 amino acids. Per germline, CDR1 SGDLS and CDR2 YYNGEE. The CDR3 here is CASSVNGGRAADTQYF. The CDR3 bases are TGTGCCAGCAGCGTAAACGGCGGGAGGGCCGCAGATACGCAGTATTTT.

The chain employs TRBV2 and TRBJ2-7, with D possibly TRBD2 on 5 matching bases. CDR3 length equals 13 residues. Germline assignment: CDR1 SNHLY and CDR2 FYNNEI. Between the trimmed V and J ends, which lost 8 bases and 0 bases, there was a span of 11 bases. CDR3 region: CASGWRASYEQYF. The CDR3 bases are TGTGCCAGCGGATGGCGGGCCTCCTACGAGCAGTACTTC. The full variable domain, in which reference TRBV2 and TRBJ2-7 provide the parts outside the CDR3, is EPEVTQTPSHQVTQMGQEVILRCVPISNHLYFYWYRQILGQKVEFLVSFYNNEISEKSEIFDDQFSVERPDGSNFTLKIRSTKLEDSAMYFCASGWRASYEQYFGPGTRLTVT.

This clonotype was found a few times. This chain joins TRBV7-6 and TRBJ2-1; 11 nucleotides match TRBD2. In germline, CDR1 is SGHVS, CDR2 FNYEAQ. The length of the CDR3 is 16 residues. V lost 2 bases and J lost 6; bases outside the gene matches: 6. Here the CDR3 DNA reads TGTGCCAGCAGCTTACCCACTAGCGGGAGCGCCAATGAGCAGTTCTTC. Translation: CASSLPTSGSANEQFF.

This clonotype was counted many times. The chain couples TRBV7-9 to TRBJ1-1, with D perhaps matching TRBD1 (6 bases). The CDR3 is 16 amino acids. The germline gives CDR1 SEHNR, CDR2 FQNEAQ (reference sequence). V lost 3 bases and J 5 bases, leaving 19 bases between the germline ends. CDR3 loop: CASSFPANRERTEAFF. CDR3 nucleotides: TGTGCCAGCAGCTTCCCGGCGAACAGGGAGAGAACTGAAGCTTTCTTT.

This clonotype was recorded at least ten times. The chain combines TRBV6-5 with TRBJ1-1; 10 bases line up with TRBD1. J gave up 1 base and V 4 bases, and 0 bases lay outside the gene matches. The CDR3 spans 14 residues. Germline CDR1 MNHEY, CDR2 SVGAGI. CDR3 sequence reads: CASSWTGGNTEAFF. Written as DNA, the CDR3 is TGTGCCAGCAGTTGGACAGGGGGGAACACTGAAGCTTTCTTT.

At least ten counts were recorded for this clonotype. The rearrangement uses TRBV10-3 and TRBJ1-1, with D possibly matching TRBD1 (5 bases). V dropped 10 bases and J dropped 0 bases, with 12 bases sitting between them. Germline V gives CDR1 ENHRY, CDR2 SYGVKD. The CDR3 spans 13 residues. The CDR3 reads CATLDRLNTEAFF. The DNA for the CDR3 is TGTGCCACCTTAGACAGACTGAACACTGAAGCTTTCTTT.

This clonotype was counted at least ten times. The chain has TRBV11-2 and TRBJ2-4, with D possibly TRBD1 on 6 matching bases. Per germline, CDR1 SGHAT and CDR2 FQNNGV. The germline V and J ends were trimmed by 3 bases and 2 bases, with 23 bases remaining between them. The CDR3 has 19 amino acids. The CDR3 DNA reads as TGTGCCAGCAGCTTTCCGGTGTCCTATTACGACAGGACCAAAAACATTCAGTACTTC. It is translated as CASSFPVSYYDRTKNIQYF.

The chain couples TRBV20-1 to TRBJ2-7; D remains ambiguous. This CDR3 is built from 14 residues. CDR1 DFQATT and CDR2 SNEGSKA come from the germline V gene (reference sequence). The CDR3 coding sequence is TGCAGCGCGGACCAGAGGCCGAGCTTCTACGAGCAGTACTTC. It codes for CSADQRPSFYEQYF.

This clonotype was recorded many times. The rearrangement links TRBV7-3 to TRBJ2-2; D tentatively reads TRBD1 or TRBD2 (5 bases each). The CDR3 totals 14 residues. Per germline, CDR1 SGHTA and CDR2 FQGTGA. Trimming took 0 bases from V and 7 from J, leaving 9 bases between them. The CDR3 is CASSLTGVDGELFF. The CDR3, as DNA: TGTGCCAGCAGCTTAACGGGGGTGGACGGGGAGCTGTTTTTT. Based on the CDR3 plus reference TRBV7-3 and TRBJ2-2, the full variable domain is GAGVSQTPSNKVTEKGKYVELRCDPISGHTALYWYRQSLGQGPEFLIYFQGTGAADDSGLPNDRFFAVRPEGSVSTLKIQRTERGDSAVYLCASSLTGVDGELFFGEGSRLTVL.

The rearrangement links TRBV6-4 to TRBJ2-1; TRBD2 matches at 11 bases. With 5 bases clipped from V and 6 bases from J, the junction kept 9 bases outside the gene matches. CDR3 size: 16 residues. Germline CDR1 is MRHNA and CDR2 is SNTAGT. CDR3 region: CASSPRLAGPVNEQFF. Written as DNA, the CDR3 is TGTGCCAGCAGTCCTCGACTAGCGGGGCCAGTCAATGAGCAGTTCTTC.

In its sample, this clonotype was seen many times. This chain uses TRBV4-1 with TRBJ1-1; D is unresolved. Germline CDR1 and CDR2: MGHRA and YSYEKL. This CDR3 region has 11 residues. Trimming shortened V by 1 base and J by 7 bases, and 4 bases separated the two germline ends. In DNA form, the CDR3 reads TGCGCCAGCAGCCAAGGGCGTGAAGCTTTCTTT. Its translation: CASSQGREAFF.

The table lists this clonotype with many counts. The J gene is TRBJ1-5, the V gene TRBV27; weak D call: TRBD1 (5 bases). This CDR3 is 15 amino acids long. CDR1 and CDR2 (germline): MNHEY, SMNVEV (reference sequence). V lost 2 bases to trimming and J lost 2 bases, with 10 bases between them. The CDR3 DNA follows: TGTGCCAGCAGTTTAAGGGGAATGCGCAATCAGCCCCAGCATTTT. Translation gives CASSLRGMRNQPQHF.

This clonotype occurred many times. J is TRBJ2-1 and V is TRBV28; possible D gene TRBD2, 7 bases. CDR1 is MDHEN, CDR2 SYDVKM, per germline. Between the trimmed V and J ends, which lost 5 bases and 4 bases, there was a span of 18 bases. This CDR3 is built from 16 residues. The CDR3 spells CASSLGEGHLYNEQFF. CDR3 sequence (DNA): TGTGCCAGCAGTCTAGGGGAGGGACACCTATACAATGAGCAGTTCTTC.

This clonotype was detected ten times or more. V usage is TRBV7-8 and J usage is TRBJ2-7; maybe TRBD2 (6 bases). The CDR3 extends over 13 amino acids. The V end lost 0 bases, the J end lost 5 bases, and 8 bases lay between the germline ends. Germline CDR1 and CDR2: SGHVS and FQNEAQ. In DNA, the CDR3 is TGTGCCAGCAGCTTAGCGGGAGGACACGAGCAGTACTTC. Translated: CASSLAGGHEQYF.

This clonotype showed up many times. The V and J genes are TRBV2 and TRBJ1-1, with TRBD1 matching over 7 bases. CDR3 length equals 14 residues. The V gene's germline CDR1 is SNHLY and CDR2 FYNNEI. J was trimmed by 6 bases and V by 7 bases; bases with no gene match: 11. The CDR3 reads CASITLTGTAEAFF. Here the CDR3 DNA reads TGTGCCAGCATTACTCTCACCGGGACAGCTGAAGCTTTCTTT.

To note about this clonotype: A clone one base away is much larger, so this may be a read error. The chain recombines TRBV4-3 with TRBJ2-7, with D perhaps given as TRBD1 or TRBD2 (5 bases each). The germline gives CDR1 LGHNA, CDR2 YSLEER. CDR3 length: 18 amino acids. The DNA for the CDR3 is TGCGCCAGCAGGCAAGATCGGAAGGGGACGATAAACCCCTACGAGCAGTACTTC. Amino acid sequence: CASRQDRKGTINPYEQYF.

This clonotype was picked up many times. The chain combines TRBV20-1 with TRBJ2-7; TRBD1 matches 7 bases. The CDR3 covers 16 residues. Trimming removed 6 bases from V and 3 bases from J; junction bases left unmatched: 17. CDR1 and CDR2 from the germline V gene are DFQATT and SNEGSKA (reference sequence). CDR3 sequence reads: CSAGPGKGQLNYEQYF. Written as DNA, the CDR3 is TGCAGTGCCGGGCCCGGGAAGGGACAGTTAAACTACGAGCAGTACTTC.

This clonotype was picked up many times. This chain connects TRBV6-5 to TRBJ1-2; no firm D call. V was pared by 3 bases and J by 4 bases, with 6 bases between. Germline V lookup: CDR1 MNHEY, CDR2 SVGAGI. This CDR3 is built from 12 residues. CDR3 sequence reads: CASSYPTYGYTF. The CDR3 DNA sequence: TGTGCCAGCAGTTATCCCACCTATGGCTACACCTTC.